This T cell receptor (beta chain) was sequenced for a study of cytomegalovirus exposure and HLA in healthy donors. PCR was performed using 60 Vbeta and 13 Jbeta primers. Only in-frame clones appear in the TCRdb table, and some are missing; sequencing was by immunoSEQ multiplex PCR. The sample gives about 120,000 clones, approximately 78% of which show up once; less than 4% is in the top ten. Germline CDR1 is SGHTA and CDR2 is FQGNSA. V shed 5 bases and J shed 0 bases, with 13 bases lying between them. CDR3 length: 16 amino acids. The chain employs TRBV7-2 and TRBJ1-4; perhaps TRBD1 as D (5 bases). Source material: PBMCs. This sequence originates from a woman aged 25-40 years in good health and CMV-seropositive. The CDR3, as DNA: TGTGCCAGCAGCCCAAAGACAGTTGCAACTAATGAAAAACTGTTTTTT. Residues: CASSPKTVATNEKLFF.